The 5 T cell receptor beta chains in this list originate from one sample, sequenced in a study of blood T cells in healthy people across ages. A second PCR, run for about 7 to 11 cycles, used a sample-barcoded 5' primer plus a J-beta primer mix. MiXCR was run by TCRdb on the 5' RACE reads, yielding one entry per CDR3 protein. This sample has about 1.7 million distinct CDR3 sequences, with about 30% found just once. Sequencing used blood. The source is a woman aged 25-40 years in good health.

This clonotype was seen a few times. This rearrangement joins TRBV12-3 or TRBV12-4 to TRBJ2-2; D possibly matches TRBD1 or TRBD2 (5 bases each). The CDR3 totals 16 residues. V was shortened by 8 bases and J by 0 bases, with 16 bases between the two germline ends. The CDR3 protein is CASGRRGSANTGELFF. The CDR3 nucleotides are TGTGCCAGCGGCCGTCGGGGCAGCGCGAACACCGGGGAGCTGTTTTTT.

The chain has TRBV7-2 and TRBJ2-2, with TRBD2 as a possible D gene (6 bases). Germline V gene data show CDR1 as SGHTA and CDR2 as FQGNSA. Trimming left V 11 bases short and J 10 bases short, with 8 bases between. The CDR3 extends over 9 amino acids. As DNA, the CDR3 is TGTGCCTGGGGGGAGGAGCTGTTTTTT. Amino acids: CAWGEELFF.

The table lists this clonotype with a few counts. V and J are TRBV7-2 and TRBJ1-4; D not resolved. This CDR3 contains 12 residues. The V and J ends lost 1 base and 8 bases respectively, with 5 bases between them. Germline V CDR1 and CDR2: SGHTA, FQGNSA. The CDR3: CASSLVQEKLFF. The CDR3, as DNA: TGTGCCAGCAGCTTAGTCCAGGAAAAACTGTTTTTT.

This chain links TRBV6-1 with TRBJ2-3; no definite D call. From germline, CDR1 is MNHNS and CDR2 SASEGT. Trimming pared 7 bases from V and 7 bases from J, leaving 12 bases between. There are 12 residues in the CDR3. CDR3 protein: CASTLLGNTQYF. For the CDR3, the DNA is TGTGCCAGCACCCTACTTGGTAATACGCAGTATTTT.

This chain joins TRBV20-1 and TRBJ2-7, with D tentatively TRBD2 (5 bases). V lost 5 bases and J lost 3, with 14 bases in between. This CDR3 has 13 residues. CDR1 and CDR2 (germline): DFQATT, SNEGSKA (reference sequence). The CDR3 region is CSAHGLAGYEQYV. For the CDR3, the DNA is TGCAGTGCTCACGGACTTGCAGGCTACGAGCAGTACGTC.